This record looks at one T cell receptor (beta chain) sequence and its context. Its target is not known. This entry belongs to a study of cytomegalovirus exposure and HLA in healthy donors. Findings and caveats of the study: Cytomegalovirus-associated status was assigned to around 160 TCR beta chains.

Both 60 Vbeta primers and 13 Jbeta primers went into the PCR. Only in-frame clones appear in the TCRdb table, and some are missing; sequencing was by immunoSEQ multiplex PCR. This table has 90,000 to 120,000 clones, roughly 80% appearing once. The clonotype originates from a man aged 30 to 45 in good health and CMV-seronegative. The sequencing input was PBMCs.

The CDR3 here is CASSVSAGEQETQYF. The CDR3 bases are TGTGCCAGCAGTGTTTCAGCGGGGGAACAAGAGACCCAGTACTTC. The chain employs TRBV6-5 and TRBJ2-5; 8 bases match TRBD2. CDR1 and CDR2 (germline): MNHEY, SVGAGI. The trim removed 5 bases at V and 2 bases at J, leaving 7 bases unmatched. The CDR3 has 15 residues.